Sequencing of this T cell receptor beta chain was carried out in a study of OX40 agonist ivuxolimab in advanced cancers. V lost 1 base to trimming and J lost 7 bases, with 11 bases between them. The CDR3 is 15 residues long. Per the germline V gene, CDR1 is SGHVS and CDR2 is FQNEAQ. Method: immunoSEQ multiplex PCR; TCRdb's copy keeps in-frame clones and lacks some. The sample has around 100,000 clones; about 88% are singletons. The J gene is TRBJ1-6, the V gene TRBV7-8; no reliable D call. The sequencing used CD4+ or CD8+ T cells sorted from blood, collected in a trial of the OX40 agonist ivuxolimab. The sequence derives from an adult with an advanced solid tumor such as melanoma, head and neck, liver or kidney cancer. In DNA form, the CDR3 reads TGTGCCAGCAGCTTAGGGGCAGGAGGAAATTCACCCCTCCACTTT. Protein: CASSLGAGGNSPLHF.